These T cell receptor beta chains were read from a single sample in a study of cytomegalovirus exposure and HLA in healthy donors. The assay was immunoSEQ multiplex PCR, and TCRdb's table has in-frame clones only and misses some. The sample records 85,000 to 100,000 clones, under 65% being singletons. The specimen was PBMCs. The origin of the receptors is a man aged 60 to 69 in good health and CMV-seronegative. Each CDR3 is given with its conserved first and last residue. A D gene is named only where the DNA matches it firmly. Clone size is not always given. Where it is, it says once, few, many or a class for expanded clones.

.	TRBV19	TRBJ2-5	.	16	CASSIFAGEGKETQYF	TGTGCCAGTAGTATCTTTGCAGGGGAAGGGAAAGAGACCCAGTACTTC
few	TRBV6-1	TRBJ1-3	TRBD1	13	CAAQQGVGNTIYF	TGTGCCGCCCAACAGGGGGTGGGAAACACCATATATTTT
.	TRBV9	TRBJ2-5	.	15	CASSPSGGNVETQYF	TGTGCCAGCAGCCCCTCCGGGGGTAATGTAGAGACCCAGTACTTC
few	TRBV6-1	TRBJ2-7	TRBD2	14	CASSLAGGYLEQYF	TGTGCCAGCAGTCTAGCGGGAGGTTACCTCGAGCAGTACTTC
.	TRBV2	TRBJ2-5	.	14	CASSVQGVGETQYF	TGTGCCAGCAGTGTCCAGGGTGTTGGGGAGACCCAGTACTTC
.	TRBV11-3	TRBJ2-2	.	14	CASSGPGGPGELFF	TGTGCCAGCAGCGGCCCGGGGGGCCCCGGGGAGCTGTTTTTT
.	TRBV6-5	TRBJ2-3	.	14	CASSTGLGTDTQYF	TGTGCCAGCAGTACGGGACTCGGGACGGATACGCAGTATTTT
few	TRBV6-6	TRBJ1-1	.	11	CASSYDFEAFF	TGTGCCAGCAGTTACGACTTTGAAGCTTTCTTT
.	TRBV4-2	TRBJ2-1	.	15	CASSQEGTTYNEQFF	TGTGCCAGCAGCCAAGAAGGCACTACTTACAATGAGCAGTTCTTC
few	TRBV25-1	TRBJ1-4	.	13	CASSDRQSRKLFF	TGTGCCAGCAGTGACCGACAGTCCCGAAAACTGTTTTTT
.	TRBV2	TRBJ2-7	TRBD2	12	CASRRTSGSQYF	TGTGCCAGCAGGCGTACTAGCGGTTCACAGTACTTC
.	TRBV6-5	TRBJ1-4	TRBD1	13	CASSDRGYKKLFF	TGTGCCAGCAGTGACAGGGGGTATAAAAAACTGTTTTTT
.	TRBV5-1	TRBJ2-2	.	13	CASISSSSGELFF	TGCGCCAGCATCAGTTCTAGCTCCGGGGAGCTGTTTTTT
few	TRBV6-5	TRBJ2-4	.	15	CASSLTQGAKNIQYF	TGTGCCAGCAGTCTTACGCAGGGAGCCAAAAACATTCAGTACTTC
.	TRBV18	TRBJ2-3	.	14	CASSPVGSWDTQYF	TGTGCCAGCTCACCAGTGGGCTCATGGGATACGCAGTATTTT
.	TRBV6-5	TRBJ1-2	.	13	CASSYLGRDGYTF	TGTGCCAGCAGTTACTTGGGGAGGGATGGCTACACCTTC
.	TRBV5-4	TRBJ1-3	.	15	CASSLESGLGNTIYF	TGTGCCAGCAGCTTGGAGTCCGGGTTGGGAAACACCATATATTTT
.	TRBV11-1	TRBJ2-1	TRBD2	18	CASSSSMKREGLGHEQFF	TGTGCCAGCAGCTCCTCAATGAAGCGGGAGGGCCTGGGCCATGAGCAGTTCTTC
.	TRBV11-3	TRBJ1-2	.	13	CASSLSGSYGYTF	TGTGCCAGCAGCTTAAGCGGCTCCTATGGCTACACCTTC
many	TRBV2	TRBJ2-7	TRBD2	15	CASSEGLAGVFEQYF	TGTGCCAGCAGTGAGGGACTAGCGGGAGTTTTTGAGCAGTACTTC
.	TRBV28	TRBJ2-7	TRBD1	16	CASSSTGQGFSYEQYF	TGTGCCAGCAGTTCCACTGGACAGGGTTTCTCCTACGAGCAGTACTTC
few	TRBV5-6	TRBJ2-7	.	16	CASSQAGYGGTYEQYF	TGTGCCAGCAGCCAAGCGGGGTACGGGGGCACCTACGAGCAGTACTTC
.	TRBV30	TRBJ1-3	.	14	CAWSPGVAGNTIYF	TGTGCCTGGAGCCCAGGGGTGGCTGGAAACACCATATATTTT
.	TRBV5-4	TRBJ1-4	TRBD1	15	CASSLPGQGNEKLFF	TGTGCCAGCAGCTTACCGGGACAGGGGAATGAAAAACTGTTTTTT
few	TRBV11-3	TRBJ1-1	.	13	CASSQGVNTEAFF	TGTGCCAGCAGCCAGGGCGTGAACACTGAAGCTTTCTTT
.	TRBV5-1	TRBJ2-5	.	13	CASSPTGWETQYF	TGCGCCAGCAGCCCTACAGGGTGGGAGACCCAGTACTTC
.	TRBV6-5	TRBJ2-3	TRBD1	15	CASSWTGGDTDTQYF	TGTGCCAGCAGTTGGACAGGGGGCGACACAGATACGCAGTATTTT
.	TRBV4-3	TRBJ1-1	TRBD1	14	CASSHERSTGGAFF	TGCGCCAGCAGCCACGAACGTTCGACAGGGGGAGCTTTCTTT
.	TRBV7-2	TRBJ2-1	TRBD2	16	CASSLDGGSLYNEQFF	TGTGCCAGCAGCTTAGACGGCGGGAGCCTCTACAATGAGCAGTTCTTC
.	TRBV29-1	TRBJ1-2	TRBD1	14	CSVDRGPTNYGYTF	TGCAGCGTTGACAGGGGGCCTACTAACTATGGCTACACCTTC
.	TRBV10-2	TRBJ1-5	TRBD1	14	CASTQDRVNQPQHF	TGCGCCAGCACCCAAGACAGGGTGAATCAGCCCCAGCATTTT
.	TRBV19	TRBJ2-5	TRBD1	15	CASRPRTGGGETQYF	TGTGCCAGTAGACCGCGGACAGGGGGCGGGGAGACCCAGTACTTC
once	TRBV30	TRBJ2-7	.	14	CAWTRDFPSYEQYF	TGTGCCTGGACCCGGGATTTTCCTTCCTACGAGCAGTACTTC
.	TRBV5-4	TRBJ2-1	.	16	CASSLEASPKYNEQFF	TGTGCCAGCAGCTTGGAAGCTAGCCCGAAATACAATGAGCAGTTCTTC
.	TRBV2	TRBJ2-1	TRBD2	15	CASYRGTSGYNEQFF	TGTGCCAGCTACCGTGGGACTAGCGGCTACAATGAGCAGTTCTTC
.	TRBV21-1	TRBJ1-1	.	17	CASSKERRGRYLPEAFF	TGTGCCAGCAGCAAAGAGAGGCGAGGAAGGTATCTTCCTGAAGCTTTCTTT
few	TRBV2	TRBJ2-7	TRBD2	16	CASSEAGLAGVTEQYF	TGTGCCAGCAGTGAAGCTGGACTAGCGGGAGTAACTGAGCAGTACTTC
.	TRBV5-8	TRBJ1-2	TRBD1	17	CASSIYPGGAILYSYTF	TGTGCCAGCAGCATCTACCCAGGGGGCGCGATCCTGTATAGCTACACCTTC
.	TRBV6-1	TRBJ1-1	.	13	CASSERSRTEAFF	TGTGCCAGCAGTGAAAGGAGTCGGACTGAAGCTTTCTTT
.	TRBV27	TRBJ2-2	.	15	CASSLRTAPTGELFF	TGTGCCAGCAGTTTAAGGACAGCCCCCACCGGGGAGCTGTTTTTT
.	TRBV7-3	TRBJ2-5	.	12	CASSLRGETQYF	TGTGCCAGCAGCCTTAGGGGAGAGACCCAGTACTTC
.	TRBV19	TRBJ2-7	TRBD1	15	CASSRTGTGDYEQYF	TGTGCCAGTAGTAGAACCGGGACAGGGGACTACGAGCAGTACTTC
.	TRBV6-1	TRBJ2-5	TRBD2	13	CASSEGATREQYF	TGTGCCAGCAGTGAAGGGGCAACGCGGGAGCAGTACTTC
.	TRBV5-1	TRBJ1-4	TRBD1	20	CASSATPPTGTGGPNEKLFF	TGCGCCAGCAGCGCCACCCCCCCAACCGGGACAGGGGGACCTAATGAAAAACTGTTTTTT
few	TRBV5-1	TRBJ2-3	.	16	CASSLLSGRNTDTQYF	TGCGCCAGCAGCTTGCTCAGCGGGCGCAACACAGATACGCAGTATTTT
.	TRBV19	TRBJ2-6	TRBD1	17	CASSGRQGAGRANVLTF	TGTGCCAGTAGTGGCCGACAGGGGGCGGGTAGGGCCAACGTCCTGACTTTC
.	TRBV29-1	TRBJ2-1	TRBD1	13	CSVEMQGAGEQFF	TGCAGCGTCGAAATGCAGGGGGCGGGGGAGCAGTTCTTC
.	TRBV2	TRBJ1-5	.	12	CASSFGDQPQHF	TGTGCCAGCAGTTTCGGGGATCAGCCCCAGCATTTT
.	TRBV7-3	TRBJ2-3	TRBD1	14	CASSLGQGPDTQYF	TGTGCCAGCAGCTTAGGACAGGGACCAGATACGCAGTATTTT
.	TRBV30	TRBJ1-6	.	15	CAWGRGITYNSPLHF	TGTGCCTGGGGGAGGGGAATTACCTATAATTCACCCCTCCACTTT
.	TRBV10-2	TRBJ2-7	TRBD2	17	CASSAIATSGPSYEQYF	TGCGCCAGCAGCGCAATCGCAACTAGCGGCCCCTCCTACGAGCAGTACTTC
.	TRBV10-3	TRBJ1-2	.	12	CAISDRGNGYTF	TGTGCCATCAGTGATAGAGGGAATGGCTACACCTTC
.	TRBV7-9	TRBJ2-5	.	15	CASSPSPGEQETQYF	TGTGCCAGCAGCCCCTCCCCGGGGGAGCAAGAGACCCAGTACTTC
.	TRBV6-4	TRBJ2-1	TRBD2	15	CASSDTWRGGNEQFF	TGTGCCAGCAGTGATACTTGGCGGGGGGGCAATGAGCAGTTCTTC
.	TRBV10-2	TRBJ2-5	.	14	CASSDGRGSETQYF	TGCGCCAGCAGTGATGGCAGGGGATCAGAGACCCAGTACTTC